One TCR beta chain is described in this entry. Its antigen remains unidentified. This entry belongs to a study of shared clonotypes between healthy human individuals. General study findings and limits: Larger estimated richness was generally recorded for naive subsets relative to memory subsets. A handful of donors had around 5% of their naive CD4 clonotypes in common.

Profiled with immunoSEQ multiplex PCR; TCRdb holds only in-frame clones, not every one. Here the sample spans 2,100,000 or so clones, nearly 97% being singletons. Germline V gene sequence: CDR1 MNHEY, CDR2 SVGAGI. With 0 bases removed from V and 1 base from J, the gap between germline ends came to 7 bases. This CDR3 comprises 15 residues. Adult Caucasians living in Nashville, Tennessee made up all of the donors. The chain combines TRBV6-5 with TRBJ2-1; D is ambiguous. The source material was naive CD4+ T cells sorted from blood. Subset defined: CD45RA+ positively selected. This receptor was obtained from a young man in good health. DNA for the CDR3: TGTGCCAGCAGTTACTCGCAGTGGTCCTACAATGAGCAGTTCTTC. Translating gives CASSYSQWSYNEQFF.